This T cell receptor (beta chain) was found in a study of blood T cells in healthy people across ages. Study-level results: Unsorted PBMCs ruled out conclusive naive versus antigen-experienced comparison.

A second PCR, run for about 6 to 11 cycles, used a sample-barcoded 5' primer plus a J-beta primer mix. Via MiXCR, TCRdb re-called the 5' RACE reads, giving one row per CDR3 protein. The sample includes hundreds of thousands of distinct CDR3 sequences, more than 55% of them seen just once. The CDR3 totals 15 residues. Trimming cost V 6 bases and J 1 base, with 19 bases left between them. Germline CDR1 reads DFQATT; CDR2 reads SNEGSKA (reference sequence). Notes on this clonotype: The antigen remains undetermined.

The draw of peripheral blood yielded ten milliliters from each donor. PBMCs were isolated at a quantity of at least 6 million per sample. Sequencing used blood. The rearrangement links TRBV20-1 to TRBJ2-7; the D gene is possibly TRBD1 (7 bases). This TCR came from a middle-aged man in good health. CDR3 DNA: TGCAGTGCCCTCGAGGGGGCGGGGACTTCCTACGAGCAGTACTTC. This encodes CSALEGAGTSYEQYF.